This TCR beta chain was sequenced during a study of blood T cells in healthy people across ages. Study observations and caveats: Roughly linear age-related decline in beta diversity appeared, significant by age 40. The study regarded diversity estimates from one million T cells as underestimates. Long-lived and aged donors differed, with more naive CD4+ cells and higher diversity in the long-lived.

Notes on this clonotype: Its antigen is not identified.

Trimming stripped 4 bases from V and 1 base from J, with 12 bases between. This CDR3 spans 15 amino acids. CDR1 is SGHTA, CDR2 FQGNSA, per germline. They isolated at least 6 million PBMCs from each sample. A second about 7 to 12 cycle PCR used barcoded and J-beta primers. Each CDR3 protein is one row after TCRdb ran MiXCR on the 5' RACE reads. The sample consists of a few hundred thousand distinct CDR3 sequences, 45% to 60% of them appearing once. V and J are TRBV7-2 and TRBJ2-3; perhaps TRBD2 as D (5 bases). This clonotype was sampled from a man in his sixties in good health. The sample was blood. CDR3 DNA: TGTGCCAGCAGCTGGACCATCGGGGGCACAGATACGCAGTATTTT. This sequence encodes CASSWTIGGTDTQYF.